These T cell receptor beta chains were read from a single sample in a study of T-cell memory formation after mild COVID-19. Via MiXCR, TCRdb re-called the 5' RACE reads, giving one row per CDR3 protein. The repertoire holds fewer than 400,000 distinct CDR3 sequences, 13% seen once, with around 21% in the top ten. The sequencing input was PBMCs or a T cell subset sorted from them (not recorded which). All receptors derive from a man aged 18 to 29 who had mild COVID-19 (a few samples of this study predate the infection). Cell type and time point are not known. CDR3s include the opening cysteine and the closing phenylalanine or tryptophan. The D gene is left open where the match is weak. Part of the rows lack a size; the others show once, few, many or a class for expanded clones.

D	size	V	J	CDR3	DNA
TRBD1	medium-sized	TRBV27	TRBJ2-1	CASSLSGTERQEQFF	TGTGCCAGCAGTTTATCAGGGACAGAACGACAGGAGCAGTTCTTC
TRBD2	many	TRBV2	TRBJ2-1	CASGGLAGGNEQFF	TGTGCCAGCGGGGGACTAGCGGGGGGGAATGAGCAGTTCTTC
-	-	TRBV7-8	TRBJ2-2	CASSHWVGELFF	TGTGCCAGCAGTCACTGGGTCGGGGAGCTGTTTTTT
TRBD1	-	TRBV7-6	TRBJ1-2	CASSSTGGMSGYTF	TGTGCCAGCAGTTCGACAGGGGGGATGTCTGGCTACACCTTC
-	few	TRBV7-9	TRBJ1-1	CASSRLGVTEAFF	TGTGCCAGCAGCCGGCTGGGGGTTACTGAAGCTTTCTTT
-	many	TRBV7-9	TRBJ2-2	CASSALSWATGELFF	TGTGCCAGCAGCGCTCTCTCCTGGGCCACCGGGGAGCTGTTTTTT
-	-	TRBV5-4	TRBJ2-5	CASSFNDQETQYF	TGTGCCAGCAGCTTCAACGACCAAGAGACCCAGTACTTC
-	-	TRBV12-3/TRBV12-4	TRBJ2-3	CASQAWTQIGDTQYF	TGTGCCAGCCAAGCCTGGACCCAGATAGGAGATACGCAGTATTTT
TRBD2	few	TRBV29-1	TRBJ2-5	CSAEALAGETQYF	TGCAGCGCCGAGGCGCTAGCGGGCGAGACCCAGTACTTC
-	-	TRBV3-1	TRBJ2-5	CASLEGGIRETQYF	TGTGCCAGCCTGGAGGGGGGTATTCGAGAGACCCAGTACTTC
-	many	TRBV14	TRBJ2-3	CASSQVANTQYF	TGTGCCAGCAGCCAAGTGGCGAATACGCAGTATTTT
TRBD1	-	TRBV28	TRBJ1-1	CASKITGTGDLTEAFF	TGTGCCAGCAAGATTACCGGGACAGGGGATTTAACTGAAGCTTTCTTT
-	-	TRBV7-9	TRBJ1-6	CASSSGTVGFSPLHF	TGTGCCAGCAGCTCCGGGACGGTTGGGTTTTCACCCCTCCACTTT
-	-	TRBV7-2	TRBJ1-4	CASSLYMGAASTNEKLFF	TGTGCCAGCAGCTTATATATGGGGGCAGCCTCAACTAATGAAAAACTGTTTTTT
-	few	TRBV5-1	TRBJ2-1	CASSAAPLNNEQFF	TGCGCCAGCAGCGCAGCACCGTTAAACAATGAGCAGTTCTTC
-	few	TRBV20-1	TRBJ2-7	CSARDSRDTYEQYF	TGCAGTGCTAGAGATTCCAGGGACACGTACGAGCAGTACTTC
TRBD2	-	TRBV9	TRBJ2-1	CASSVGGGAYEQFF	TGTGCCAGCAGCGTAGGCGGGGGGGCCTATGAGCAGTTCTTC
-	many	TRBV4-2	TRBJ2-5	CASSQDLQETQYF	TGTGCCAGCAGCCAAGATCTGCAAGAGACCCAGTACTTC
TRBD1	few	TRBV4-2	TRBJ1-4	CASSQGDRVIEKLFF	TGTGCCAGCAGCCAGGGGGACAGGGTTATTGAAAAACTGTTTTTT
-	-	TRBV9	TRBJ2-5	CASSVVLTRYF	TGTGCCAGCAGCGTAGTCCTCACTCGGTACTTC
-	few	TRBV4-1	TRBJ1-4	CASSIRGTVNEKLFF	TGCGCCAGCAGCATCCGGGGCACGGTGAATGAAAAACTGTTTTTT
-	many	TRBV20-1	TRBJ1-2	CSAPSGTVNYGYTF	TGCAGTGCTCCAAGCGGGACGGTTAACTATGGCTACACCTTC
TRBD1	-	TRBV2	TRBJ2-7	CASRGGQASYEQYF	TGTGCCAGCAGGGGGGGACAGGCCTCCTACGAGCAGTACTTC
-	-	TRBV7-2	TRBJ2-1	CASSLVGTPGYEQFF	TGTGCCAGCAGCTTAGTGGGGACGCCTGGATATGAGCAGTTCTTC
-	-	TRBV2	TRBJ2-2	CASTSGFTGELFF	TGTGCCAGCACGTCAGGTTTCACCGGGGAGCTGTTTTTT
TRBD2	many	TRBV7-6	TRBJ2-3	CASSFLTSGGATDTQYF	TGTGCCAGCAGCTTTCTGACTAGCGGGGGAGCAACAGATACGCAGTATTTT
TRBD2	few	TRBV4-3	TRBJ2-3	CASSQGAGGLAGYTDTQYF	TGCGCCAGCAGCCAAGGGGCCGGAGGACTAGCGGGGTACACAGATACGCAGTATTTT
TRBD1	few	TRBV12-3/TRBV12-4	TRBJ2-7	CASSVSGTGGYEQYF	TGTGCCAGCAGTGTTTCCGGGACAGGGGGCTACGAGCAGTACTTC
-	few	TRBV11-2	TRBJ1-6	CASSADMFNSPLHF	TGTGCCAGCAGCGCCGACATGTTTAATTCACCCCTCCACTTT
-	many	TRBV29-1	TRBJ2-1	CSVVWGAGGNEQFF	TGCAGCGTTGTGTGGGGGGCAGGAGGGAATGAGCAGTTCTTC
-	many	TRBV5-1	TRBJ2-5	CASSPGTHEGETQYF	TGCGCCAGCAGCCCTGGGACTCATGAGGGGGAGACCCAGTACTTC
-	-	TRBV7-9	TRBJ2-7	CASSSELEREQYF	TGTGCCAGCAGCTCCGAACTAGAGCGCGAGCAGTACTTC
TRBD1	few	TRBV6-2/TRBV6-3	TRBJ2-5	CASSFRQGTAQETQYF	TGTGCCAGCAGTTTTCGACAGGGAACTGCCCAAGAGACCCAGTACTTC
TRBD1	-	TRBV4-3	TRBJ2-5	CASSQEGPPTGGWETQYF	TGCGCCAGCAGCCAAGAAGGGCCCCCGACAGGGGGCTGGGAGACCCAGTACTTC
-	few	TRBV5-1	TRBJ1-1	CASSLRTEPMNTEAFF	TGCGCCAGCAGCCTCCGGACGGAACCAATGAACACTGAAGCTTTCTTT
-	-	TRBV6-2/TRBV6-3	TRBJ1-5	CASSSRGFDRASNQPQHF	TGTGCCAGCAGTTCTCGAGGGTTCGACAGAGCGAGCAATCAGCCCCAGCATTTT
-	-	TRBV18	TRBJ2-1	CASSPYGRGGGRSYNEQFF	TGTGCCAGCTCACCATATGGGAGAGGCGGCGGGCGAAGTTACAATGAGCAGTTCTTC
-	-	TRBV12-3/TRBV12-4	TRBJ2-6	CASSPLGAVLLGGANVLTF	TGTGCCAGCAGCCCCTTGGGGGCGGTGCTGTTGGGGGGGGCCAACGTCCTGACTTTC
TRBD2	-	TRBV4-2	TRBJ2-1	CASSQAGTSTYEQFF	TGTGCCAGCAGCCAAGCCGGGACTAGCACCTATGAGCAGTTCTTC
-	few	TRBV24-1	TRBJ2-5	CATSQVTLGRNQETQYF	TGTGCCACCAGCCAAGTGACCCTGGGTCGAAACCAAGAGACCCAGTACTTC
-	few	TRBV5-4	TRBJ1-4	CASSLGVNEKLFF	TGTGCCAGCAGCTTGGGGGTGAATGAAAAACTGTTTTTT
-	many	TRBV5-1	TRBJ2-2	CASSLDRPNTGELFF	TGCGCCAGCAGCTTGGACAGACCGAACACCGGGGAGCTGTTTTTT
-	few	TRBV29-1	TRBJ1-1	CSVEDTRNTEAFF	TGCAGCGTTGAAGATACGAGGAACACTGAAGCTTTCTTT
-	few	TRBV5-1	TRBJ2-1	CASSPAQGSNEQFF	TGCGCCAGCAGCCCGGCCCAGGGATCAAATGAGCAGTTCTTC
TRBD1	-	TRBV20-1	TRBJ1-1	CSADLGQGIGTEAFF	TGCAGTGCTGACCTCGGACAGGGTATTGGAACTGAAGCTTTCTTT